The rows below give T cell receptor beta chains drawn from one sample of a study of blood T cell repertoires in COVID-19. Produced via immunoSEQ multiplex PCR; TCRdb's table is partial and in-frame only. The data show about 87,000 clones, 70% to 85% seen once. The sequenced material came from peripheral blood. These receptors all stem from a woman in her forties or fifties with acute or convalescent COVID-19. The CDR3 runs from the conserved cysteine through the conserved F or W. Each record gives: V gene, clone size, J gene, D gene, CDR3 length, CDR3 protein, CDR3 DNA. The D gene is left open where the match is weak. Clone size is shown for a subset of rows, as once, few, many or a class of expanded clone.

TRBV2	few	TRBJ1-6	-	15	CASSELGAKRSPLHF	TGTGCCAGCAGTGAGCTGGGGGCGAAACGTTCACCCCTCCACTTT
TRBV2	-	TRBJ2-5	TRBD1	16	CASGQTGGAAQGTQYF	TGTGCCAGCGGCCAAACAGGGGGCGCAGCCCAAGGAACCCAGTACTTC
TRBV10-3	-	TRBJ1-2	-	13	CAISENTAYGYTF	TGTGCCATCAGTGAGAATACTGCCTATGGCTACACCTTC
TRBV2	-	TRBJ1-2	-	13	CASSERQGDGYTF	TGTGCCAGCAGTGAACGGCAGGGTGATGGCTACACCTTC
TRBV6-5	-	TRBJ1-6	-	13	CASSQKGDSPLHF	TGTGCCAGCAGCCAAAAGGGAGATTCACCCCTCCACTTT
TRBV4-3	-	TRBJ2-1	-	17	CASSQDPGTSSFGEQFF	TGCGCCAGCAGCCAAGACCCCGGGACATCCTCGTTTGGTGAGCAGTTCTTC
TRBV28	-	TRBJ1-2	TRBD1	13	CASSPTGGYGYTF	TGTGCCAGCAGCCCTACAGGGGGATATGGCTACACCTTC
TRBV10-3	-	TRBJ1-1	TRBD1	13	CAIRQGGNTEAFF	TGTGCCATACGACAGGGGGGGAACACTGAAGCTTTCTTT
TRBV28	-	TRBJ1-2	-	16	CASSTPGHGPNYGYTF	TGTGCCAGCAGTACCCCGGGACACGGACCTAACTATGGCTACACCTTC
TRBV19	-	TRBJ2-1	-	12	CASSISGMKQFF	TGTGCCAGTAGTATTTCAGGGATGAAGCAGTTCTTC